The 16 T cell receptor beta chains reported below all come from one sample, sequenced in a study of T cell repertoires in cytomegalovirus infection. TCRdb recomputed calls from the reads with MiXCR, one row per CDR3 protein. The sample lists about 460,000 distinct CDR3 sequences; 11% were seen once. Sequenced input: PBMCs. These receptor sequences come from a human donor in good health (CMV status not recorded). Some clones in this sample may be carry-over from other donors' samples.

At least ten counts were recorded for this clonotype. This chain connects TRBV6-6 to TRBJ2-1; D is uncertain. There are 14 residues in the CDR3. Germline V lookup: CDR1 MNHNY, CDR2 SVGAGI (reference sequence). V shed 2 bases and J shed 2 bases, with 7 bases lying between them. The CDR3 sequence: CASSYEVAYNEQFF. In DNA, the CDR3 is TGTGCCAGCAGTTACGAGGTTGCCTACAATGAGCAGTTCTTC.

The J gene is TRBJ2-1, the V gene TRBV20-1; 7 nucleotides line up with TRBD1. Germline assignment: CDR1 DFQATT and CDR2 SNEGSKA (reference sequence). CDR3 length equals 14 residues. With V trimmed by 1 base and J by 7 bases, 7 bases remained unmatched. The CDR3 sequence: CSARGQGFRNEQFF. The CDR3 DNA reads as TGCAGTGCTAGAGGACAGGGATTCCGAAATGAGCAGTTCTTC.

This clonotype was seen at least ten times. The chain recombines TRBV6-6 with TRBJ1-3; D possibly corresponds to TRBD1 (6 bases). V lost 0 bases and J lost 2, with 11 bases in between. Germline assignment: CDR1 MNHNY and CDR2 SVGAGI (reference sequence). The CDR3 length is 16 residues. CDR3 DNA: TGTGCCAGCAGTTACTCGAGAGGGGACACTGGAAACACCATATATTTT. Residues: CASSYSRGDTGNTIYF.

The V gene is TRBV20-1, the J gene TRBJ1-6, with D tentatively TRBD1 (6 bases). Trimming pared 0 bases from V and 4 bases from J, leaving 16 bases between. Germline CDR1 and CDR2: DFQATT and SNEGSKA (reference sequence). The CDR3 consists of 17 residues. CDR3 sequence (DNA): TGCAGTGCTAGAGATCGGGAGGGGGGGGTTTATAATTCACCCCTCCACTTT. It encodes CSARDREGGVYNSPLHF.

This clonotype came up a few times. The chain employs TRBV28 and TRBJ2-3; D assignment may be TRBD1 or TRBD2 (6 bases each). Per the germline V gene, CDR1 is MDHEN and CDR2 is SYDVKM. The CDR3 has 15 amino acids. V shed 6 bases and J shed 2 bases, with 15 bases lying between them. This CDR3 reads CASSFGGLDTDTQYF. For the CDR3, the DNA is TGTGCCAGCAGCTTCGGGGGCCTAGACACAGATACGCAGTATTTT. The full variable domain, rest sourced from reference TRBV28 and TRBJ2-3, is DVKVTQSSRYLVKRTGEKVFLECVQDMDHENMFWYRQDPGLGLRLIYFSYDVKMKEKGDIPEGYSVSREKKERFSLILESASTNQTSMYLCASSFGGLDTDTQYFGPGTRLTVL.

The rearrangement joins TRBV4-2 to TRBJ2-7; D ambiguous. The CDR3 is made up of 13 amino acids. V was clipped by 2 bases and J by 2 bases, with 7 bases between them. From germline, CDR1 is LGHNA and CDR2 YNFKEQ. The CDR3, as DNA: TGTGCCAGCAGCCAAAATAGCCCCTACGAGCAGTACTTC. This sequence encodes CASSQNSPYEQYF.

This clonotype was found many times. This chain uses TRBV28 with TRBJ2-2, with D maybe TRBD1 (6 bases). This CDR3 has 15 residues. V was trimmed by 4 bases and J by 5 bases, leaving 14 bases between them. CDR1 MDHEN and CDR2 SYDVKM come from the germline V gene. CDR3 region: CASSSAGAGTGELFF. The CDR3 DNA reads as TGTGCCAGCAGTTCCGCAGGGGCCGGGACCGGGGAGCTGTTTTTT.

This clonotype showed up many times. This chain links TRBV7-2 with TRBJ2-1, with TRBD2 matching over 13 bases. After removal of 6 bases from V and 15 bases from J, the junction contained 11 bases not matched to a gene. The CDR3 contains 14 residues. The V gene's germline CDR1 is SGHTA and CDR2 FQGNSA. The CDR3 nucleotides are TGTGCCAGCAGTCCGGGACTAGCGGGATCCACAGGGTTCTTC. Its protein product is CASSPGLAGSTGFF.

V and J are TRBV13 and TRBJ1-2; 8 nucleotides line up with TRBD1. CDR3 length: 12 amino acids. Germline V gene lookup returns CDR1 PRHDT and CDR2 FYEKMQ (reference sequence). V lost 4 bases and J lost 11; bases outside the gene matches: 6. The CDR3: CASSSNRGGYTF. In nucleotides, the CDR3 is TGTGCCAGCAGCTCCAACAGGGGGGGGTACACCTTC.

This clonotype was seen ten or more times. The genes are TRBV20-1 and TRBJ2-7, with D perhaps TRBD1 (5 bases). The V gene's germline CDR1 is DFQATT and CDR2 SNEGSKA (reference sequence). With 1 base removed from V and 0 bases from J, the gap between germline ends came to 7 bases. This CDR3 is built from 13 residues. The CDR3 here is CSARAGYSYEQYF. For the CDR3, the DNA is TGCAGTGCTAGAGCAGGGTACTCCTACGAGCAGTACTTC.

This clonotype was picked up many times. This sequence joins TRBV12-3 or TRBV12-4 and TRBJ1-1; TRBD1 matches at 10 bases. V shed 3 bases, J shed 0 bases, and the junction held 4 bases outside the gene matches. CDR3 size: 16 residues. The CDR3 loop is CASSFSTGGMNTEAFF. For the CDR3, the DNA is TGTGCCAGCAGTTTCTCGACAGGGGGCATGAACACTGAAGCTTTCTTT.

This clonotype was observed many times. The rearrangement joins TRBV11-2 to TRBJ1-6; tentatively, D is TRBD1 (6 bases). Germline V gene data show CDR1 as SGHAT and CDR2 as FQNNGV. The V end was cut by 6 bases, the J end by 7 bases, with 13 bases between. CDR3 length: 14 residues. The CDR3 spells CASSYRTVNSPLHF. CDR3 nucleotides: TGTGCCAGCAGTTATCGGACAGTAAATTCACCCCTCCACTTT.

This clonotype was recorded many times. The V call is TRBV10-3, the J call TRBJ1-4; D is unclear. Trimming stripped 0 bases from V and 8 bases from J, with 13 bases between. Germline CDR1 and CDR2: ENHRY and SYGVKD. The CDR3 consists of 15 residues. CDR3: CAISESKGSGEKLFF. CDR3 in DNA: TGTGCCATCAGTGAGTCGAAAGGCTCAGGAGAAAAACTGTTTTTT.

This clonotype was counted at least ten times. This rearrangement joins TRBV7-3 to TRBJ2-1, with no clear D. Germline values: CDR1 SGHTA, CDR2 FQGTGA. CDR3 size: 14 residues. V lost 5 bases and J lost 7, with 15 bases in between. The CDR3, as DNA: TGTGCCAGCAGCCCAAGGCAGGCAGGAAATGAGCAGTTCTTC. Translating it yields CASSPRQAGNEQFF. Full variable domain (remainder filled in from reference TRBV7-3 and TRBJ2-1): GAGVSQTPSNKVTEKGKYVELRCDPISGHTALYWYRQSLGQGPEFLIYFQGTGAADDSGLPNDRFFAVRPEGSVSTLKIQRTERGDSAVYLCASSPRQAGNEQFFGPGTRLTVL.

V and J are TRBV20-1 and TRBJ1-5; TRBD1 is a possible D gene (6 bases). There are 13 residues in the CDR3. CDR1 DFQATT and CDR2 SNEGSKA come from the germline V gene (reference sequence). Trimming removed 2 bases from V and 5 bases from J, with 10 bases in between. CDR3 sequence: CSARKEGDQPQHF. The CDR3 region has the DNA TGCAGTGCTAGAAAGGAGGGGGATCAGCCCCAGCATTTT.

This clonotype was seen more than once but under ten times. The chain links TRBV7-3 to TRBJ2-6; TRBD1 matches at 8 bases. There are 18 residues in the CDR3. The germline CDR1 and CDR2 sequences are SGHTA and FQGTGA. Losses at the gene ends were 4 bases for V and 1 base for J; bases not matched to a gene: 9. The DNA for the CDR3 is TGTGCCAGCAGCTCCCCAGGGGGCGCCGGGTCTGGGGCCAACGTCCTGACTTTC. Translation: CASSSPGGAGSGANVLTF.